What follows are 22 T cell receptor beta chains derived from one specimen sequenced in a study of Ad26.COV2.S vaccination and SARS-CoV-2 variants. Profiled with immunoSEQ multiplex PCR; TCRdb holds only in-frame clones, not every one. The table lists around 300,000 clones, approximately 90% of them singletons, with approximately 5% in the top ten. Treatment noted: around 19 received Ad26.COV2.S at low or high dose, single or two shots; five or six received placebo; per-sample allocation not given. Samples came from day 63 after the first vaccine or placebo injection. Material: peripheral blood, obtained in a trial of Ad26.COV2.S vaccine versus placebo. The origin of the receptors is a person aged 18 to 65 who received the Ad26.COV2.S COVID-19 vaccine or a placebo.

V gene TRBV19 combines with J gene TRBJ2-5, with 9 bases aligning to TRBD2. Germline lookup yields CDR1 LNHDA and CDR2 SQIVND (reference sequence). J was trimmed by 5 bases and V by 3 bases; bases with no gene match: 7. This CDR3 comprises 15 residues. The CDR3 coding sequence is TGTGCCAGTAGTATCCCGCGGGAGGGTGAGGAGACCCAGTACTTC. It translates to CASSIPREGEETQYF.

V is TRBV6-2 or TRBV6-3 and J is TRBJ2-7; 11 positions match TRBD1. Unmatched junction bases numbered 11, after V lost 6 bases and J lost 4 bases. The CDR3 loop spans 16 amino acids. CDR1 is MNHEY, CDR2 SVGEGT, per germline. CDR3 bases: TGTGCCAGCAGCCGACGAGGACAGGGGGCCATGTACGAGCAGTACTTC. Amino acid sequence: CASSRRGQGAMYEQYF.

V and J are TRBV28 and TRBJ1-5; unclear D gene. Germline assignment: CDR1 MDHEN and CDR2 SYDVKM. The germline V and J ends were trimmed by 8 bases and 4 bases, with 9 bases remaining between them. The CDR3 is 12 residues long. In DNA form, the CDR3 reads TGTGCCAGCTTGGAGGGAAATCAGCCCCAGCATTTT. This codes for CASLEGNQPQHF.

V and J are TRBV3-1 (or the pseudogene TRBV3-2) and TRBJ2-7, with 10 bases matching TRBD2. Germline V gives CDR1 LGHDT, CDR2 YNNKEL (reference sequence). After removal of 4 bases from V and 1 base from J, the junction contained 25 bases not matched to a gene. The CDR3 extends over 22 amino acids. Here the CDR3 reads CASSRPASHPQLAGVSSYEQYF. CDR3 coding DNA: TGTGCCAGCAGCCGCCCTGCTTCCCATCCCCAGCTAGCGGGAGTGTCTTCCTACGAGCAGTACTTC.

This clone was seen a single time. The J gene is TRBJ2-7, the V gene TRBV18; a possible D gene is TRBD2 (5 bases). V was shortened by 6 bases and J by 6 bases, with 18 bases between the two germline ends. From germline, CDR1 is KGHSH and CDR2 LQKENI. The CDR3 consists of 14 residues. The CDR3 sequence is CASSPQTGLFEQYF. The CDR3 DNA is TGTGCCAGCTCCCCCCAGACTGGACTGTTCGAGCAGTACTTC.

J is TRBJ1-2 and V is TRBV27; the D gene is possibly TRBD1 (5 bases). The length of the CDR3 is 14 residues. Trimming took off 5 bases at V and 2 bases at J, with 12 bases between the two ends. Germline CDR1 reads MNHEY; CDR2 reads SMNVEV (reference sequence). The CDR3 coding sequence is TGTGCCAGCAGTATACGACGGGGGAACTATGGCTACACCTTC. Encoded protein: CASSIRRGNYGYTF.

The rearrangement uses TRBV2 and TRBJ1-5; 7 nucleotides align to TRBD1. Germline V gives CDR1 SNHLY, CDR2 FYNNEI. With V trimmed by 5 bases and J by 0 bases, 4 bases remained unmatched. The CDR3 runs 15 residues. CDR3 protein: CASSRQGHSNQPQHF. In DNA, the CDR3 is TGTGCCAGCAGTAGACAGGGCCATAGCAATCAGCCCCAGCATTTT.

The chain joins TRBV7-8 to TRBJ1-5; D possibly corresponds to TRBD1 (6 bases). V was cut by 1 base and J by 5 bases, with 15 bases left in between. Germline V gives CDR1 SGHVS, CDR2 FQNEAQ. The CDR3 totals 16 residues. The CDR3 is CASSLELSAGDQPQHF. For the CDR3, the DNA is TGTGCCAGCAGCTTAGAACTTTCGGCAGGGGATCAGCCCCAGCATTTT.

This chain joins TRBV3-1 (or the pseudogene TRBV3-2) and TRBJ1-4; D remains unclear. V gave up 3 bases and J gave up 7 bases, with 15 bases separating them. This CDR3 has 15 residues. The germline V gene has CDR1 LGHDT and CDR2 YNNKEL (reference sequence). CDR3 region: CASSHDSGVVEKLFF. The CDR3 nucleotides read TGTGCCAGCAGCCACGACTCCGGAGTGGTTGAAAAACTGTTTTTT.

The V gene is TRBV4-2, the J gene TRBJ2-5, with 7 positions matching TRBD2. There are 16 residues in the CDR3. The V segment lost 0 bases and the J segment 0 bases; nucleotides outside the gene matches: 4. The V gene's germline CDR1 is LGHNA and CDR2 YNFKEQ. CDR3 loop: CASSQDAGENQETQYF. CDR3 DNA: TGTGCCAGCAGCCAAGACGCGGGGGAAAACCAAGAGACCCAGTACTTC.

The chain links TRBV5-5 to TRBJ2-1, with 7 bases fitting TRBD2. The CDR3 is made up of 15 amino acids. V lost 0 bases and J lost 9; bases outside the gene matches: 9. From germline, CDR1 is SGHKS and CDR2 YYEKEE (reference sequence). The CDR3: CASSLGGGRAVEQFF. The CDR3 nucleotides are TGTGCCAGCAGCTTGGGAGGTGGGAGGGCGGTTGAGCAGTTCTTC. The full variable domain, rest sourced from reference TRBV5-5 and TRBJ2-1, is DAGVTQSPTHLIKTRGQQVTLRCSPISGHKSVSWYQQVLGQGPQFIFQYYEKEERGRGNFPDRFSARQFPNYSSELNVNALLLGDSALYLCASSLGGGRAVEQFFGPGTRLTVL.

The chain couples TRBV18 to TRBJ2-2; D is uncertain. The germline CDR1 and CDR2 sequences are KGHSH and LQKENI. Deletions cut 5 bases from V and 0 bases from J, with 13 bases between. The CDR3 has 16 residues. The CDR3 nucleotides are TGTGCCAGCTCAGCGATGACTCGCGCGAACACCGGGGAGCTGTTTTTT. Its translation is CASSAMTRANTGELFF.

The chain joins TRBV19 to TRBJ2-2; TRBD1 is a possible D gene (5 bases). Trimming removed 6 bases from V and 6 bases from J, with 17 bases in between. Per the germline V gene, CDR1 is LNHDA and CDR2 is SQIVND (reference sequence). This CDR3 is 15 amino acids long. The CDR3 here is CASSHLVRVPGELFF. CDR3 in DNA: TGTGCCAGTAGCCATCTGGTCAGGGTCCCCGGGGAGCTGTTTTTT.

This clone was observed a few times. The V call is TRBV7-2, the J call TRBJ2-5; D may correspond to TRBD1 or TRBD2 (6 bases each). CDR3 length: 16 residues. The V gene lost 1 base and the J gene lost 5 bases, with 17 bases spanning the gap. Germline values: CDR1 SGHTA, CDR2 FQGNSA. The CDR3 DNA reads TGTGCCAGCAGCTTAGGGACAGCCCGAGGGGGGGAGACCCAGTACTTC. It yields the protein CASSLGTARGGETQYF.

This clone has only a few counts. The CDR3 DNA is TGTGCCAGCAGTTTAATGGGGGGAGGTTCACCCCTCCACTTT. Its protein is CASSLMGGGSPLHF. The rearrangement uses TRBV27 and TRBJ1-6; possible D gene TRBD1, 5 bases. Trimming pared 2 bases from V and 9 bases from J, leaving 11 bases between. The CDR3 spans 14 residues. Germline-derived CDR1 and CDR2 are MNHEY and SMNVEV (reference sequence).

This clone was found once. This sequence joins TRBV5-4 and TRBJ2-5, with 10 bases aligning to TRBD1. The V gene end was trimmed by 0 bases and the J gene end by 4 bases; junction bases not matched to a gene: 0. CDR1 and CDR2 (germline): SGHNT, YYREEE (reference sequence). The CDR3 has 14 residues. For the CDR3, the DNA is TGTGCCAGCAGCTTGGGGACAGGGGGAGAGACCCAGTACTTC. It yields the protein CASSLGTGGETQYF.

In DNA form, the CDR3 reads TGTGCCAGCAGCCCTTTTCCTACGGGCTATGGCTACACCTTC. It codes for CASSPFPTGYGYTF. This chain links TRBV6-4 with TRBJ1-2; no firm D call. CDR3 size: 14 residues. Germline CDR1 and CDR2: MRHNA and SNTAGT. V lost 6 bases and J lost 4, with 15 bases in between.

This clone was observed once. This same CDR3 is encoded by further DNA sequences in the sample. The rearrangement uses TRBV2 and TRBJ1-5; TRBD1 might be the D (5 bases). The germline CDR1 and CDR2 sequences are SNHLY and FYNNEI. The CDR3 covers 13 residues. V gave up 6 bases and J gave up 1 base, with 7 bases separating them. CDR3 nucleotide sequence: TGTGCCAGCAGGAGGGACAGCAATCAGCCCCAGCATTTT. Protein: CASRRDSNQPQHF.

J is TRBJ2-1 and V is TRBV2, with 12 bases identical to TRBD2. With V trimmed by 5 bases and J by 4 bases, 3 bases remained unmatched. The CDR3 covers 15 residues. CDR1 SNHLY and CDR2 FYNNEI come from the germline V gene. In nucleotides, the CDR3 is TGTGCCAGCAGTTCCGGGACTAGCGGGTACAATGAGCAGTTCTTC. Translation: CASSSGTSGYNEQFF. The entire variable domain, with the rest obtained from reference TRBV2 and TRBJ2-1, is as follows: EPEVTQTPSHQVTQMGQEVILRCVPISNHLYFYWYRQILGQKVEFLVSFYNNEISEKSEIFDDQFSVERPDGSNFTLKIRSTKLEDSAMYFCASSSGTSGYNEQFFGPGTRLTVL.

The rearrangement uses TRBV7-9 and TRBJ1-4; D is undetermined. The V gene lost 4 bases and the J gene lost 2 bases, with 14 bases spanning the gap. The CDR3 runs to 16 residues. Germline assignment: CDR1 SEHNR and CDR2 FQNEAQ (reference sequence). CDR3 amino acids: CASSSLERATNEKLFF. The DNA for the CDR3 is TGTGCCAGCAGCTCCCTCGAGAGGGCGACTAATGAAAAACTGTTTTTT.

This rearrangement joins TRBV5-5 to TRBJ1-1; 9 positions agree with TRBD1. Unmatched junction bases numbered 10, after V lost 4 bases and J lost 0 bases. Germline V gene sequence: CDR1 SGHKS, CDR2 YYEKEE (reference sequence). There are 17 residues in the CDR3. The CDR3 region is CASSPSGQGIMNTEAFF. The CDR3 DNA reads as TGTGCCAGCAGCCCGTCCGGACAGGGGATAATGAACACTGAAGCTTTCTTT.

The rearrangement links TRBV6-2 or TRBV6-3 to TRBJ2-4; no firm D call. Looked up from germline, CDR1 is MNHEY and CDR2 is SVGEGT. V was trimmed by 2 bases and J by 1 base, leaving 15 bases between them. This CDR3 has 17 amino acids. This chain's CDR3 is CASSYLGPAGAKNIQYF. CDR3 nucleotides: TGTGCCAGCAGTTACCTCGGGCCCGCCGGGGCCAAAAACATTCAGTACTTC.